A selection of T cell receptor beta chains follows, all from one sample in a study of blood T cells in healthy people across ages. TCRdb passed the 5' RACE reads through MiXCR, listing each CDR3 protein once. The sample records roughly 900,000 distinct CDR3 sequences, 29% being singletons. Sequences were obtained from blood. The source of these receptors is a woman aged 80 or over in good health. Each CDR3 is given with its conserved first and last residue. D genes are given only for firm matches. Clone size is given for some rows only: seen once, a few or many times, or a class if the clone is expanded.

clone size,J gene,V gene,D gene,CDR3 DNA,CDR3 protein
.,TRBJ2-4,TRBV30,.,TGTGCCTGGAGTTTTAGCAGGGCAAACATTCAGTACTTC,CAWSFSRANIQYF
many,TRBJ2-5,TRBV28,TRBD2,TGTGCCAGCAGTTTTAGCGGGGGGTTTCAAGAGACCCAGTACTTC,CASSFSGGFQETQYF
.,TRBJ1-2,TRBV7-2,TRBD1,TGTGCCAGCAGCCAGGGGGGGCGCATCTATGGCTACACCTTC,CASSQGGRIYGYTF
.,TRBJ1-1,TRBV27,TRBD1,TGTGCCAGCAGTCCCGACAGGGGGCTTCTGAGAGCAGGTTTCTTT,CASSPDRGLLRAGFF
many,TRBJ1-1,TRBV7-2,.,TGTGCCAGCAGCTTAGTCGTCGGCGGTGAAGCTTTCTTT,CASSLVVGGEAFF
many,TRBJ2-3,TRBV6-1,TRBD2,TGTGCCAGCAGCGAACTAAGCGGGGTCACAGATACGCAGTATTTT,CASSELSGVTDTQYF
many,TRBJ1-2,TRBV4-1,TRBD1,TGCGCCAGCAGCCACGGACAGGGACGGGACTATGGCTACACCTTC,CASSHGQGRDYGYTF
.,TRBJ1-1,TRBV20-1,TRBD1,TGCAGTGCTAGGGAACCAGGGGGGAGGAACACTGGAGCTTTCTTT,CSAREPGGRNTGAFF
few,TRBJ1-6,TRBV7-9,.,TGTGCCAGCAGCTTTGTCCTGTCACCCCTCCACTTT,CASSFVLSPLHF
.,TRBJ2-7,TRBV6-2/TRBV6-3,TRBD1,TGTGCCAGCAGTTTACTGGACAGGGGGTACAATGAGCAGTACTTC,CASSLLDRGYNEQYF
many,TRBJ1-1,TRBV12-3/TRBV12-4,.,TGTGCCAGCAGTGCCGGGGGGACGAACACTGAAGCTTTCTTT,CASSAGGTNTEAFF
.,TRBJ1-5,TRBV7-6,TRBD1,TGTGCCAGCAGCTCGACAGGGGGCATCGGCAATCAGCCCCAGCATTTT,CASSSTGGIGNQPQHF
.,TRBJ1-5,TRBV18,.,TGTGCCAGCTCCCAGGGGATGTCCAATCAGCCCCAGCATTTT,CASSQGMSNQPQHF
.,TRBJ1-4,TRBV5-1,.,TGCGCCAGCAGCTGGCGGGACGGTGGTGAAAAACTGTTTTTT,CASSWRDGGEKLFF
.,TRBJ1-4,TRBV20-1,TRBD1,TGCAGTGCTAGGGACGACAGGGGGAATGAAAAACTGTTTTTT,CSARDDRGNEKLFF
few,TRBJ2-3,TRBV13,TRBD1,TGTGCCAGCAGCTCACCGGACAGGATGACAGATACGCAGTATTTT,CASSSPDRMTDTQYF
.,TRBJ1-2,TRBV20-1,TRBD1,TGCACCCCTTCGGCCCCACAGGGGGGAAGAGGCTACACCTTC,CTPSAPQGGRGYTF
many,TRBJ2-3,TRBV7-2,TRBD1,TGTGCCAGCAGCCCTCGGACAGGGCTAACAGATACGCAGTATTTT,CASSPRTGLTDTQYF
many,TRBJ2-7,TRBV20-1,.,TGCAGTGCTGCAAGTACAGGGACCTACGAGCAGTACTTC,CSAASTGTYEQYF
many,TRBJ1-2,TRBV5-6,TRBD1,TGTGCCAGCAGCCGGGCGGGGACAGGGGGCGACTACACCTTC,CASSRAGTGGDYTF
.,TRBJ2-3,TRBV5-1,.,TGCGCCAGCAGCCCAGAGAGCACAGATACGCAGTATTTT,CASSPESTDTQYF
many,TRBJ1-2,TRBV6-2/TRBV6-3,.,TGTGCCAGCGGCTGGCAGGGACTCTATGGCTACACCTTC,CASGWQGLYGYTF
.,TRBJ2-7,TRBV7-9,TRBD2,TGTGCCAGCAGCGGAAATAGCGGGAGGGCCTACAATGAGCAGTACTTC,CASSGNSGRAYNEQYF
once,TRBJ2-6,TRBV20-1,TRBD1,TGCAGTGCTAGAGACACGCTTGACAGGGGCAAGGCGGGGGCCAACGTCCTGACTTTC,CSARDTLDRGKAGANVLTF
many,TRBJ1-4,TRBV29-1,TRBD1,TGCAGCGCCAGCCTGACAGGGAAAAAACTGTTTTTT,CSASLTGKKLFF
many,TRBJ2-5,TRBV3-1,TRBD1,TGTGCCAGCAGTCTTCGACAGGGGGTAACAGAGACCCAGTACTTC,CASSLRQGVTETQYF
.,TRBJ1-1,TRBV5-6,TRBD1,TGTGCCAGCAGCCCTGACAGGGGGTCTCCTAAGAACACTGAAGCTTTCTTT,CASSPDRGSPKNTEAFF